There are many counts of the clone carrying this T cell receptor (beta chain). This sample was taken from a study of T cell repertoires in cytomegalovirus infection. Study overall: Carrying CMV and the relevant HLA type showed in public TCR beta signatures.

The germline CDR1 and CDR2 sequences are KGHDR and SFDVKD. Trimming removed 3 bases from V and 1 base from J, with 18 bases in between. The CDR3 is made up of 17 amino acids. TCRdb ran MiXCR on the reads and lists one entry per CDR3 protein. The sample has about 490,000 distinct CDR3 sequences, roughly 12% seen once. Sequencing was performed on PBMCs. The chain has TRBV24-1 and TRBJ2-7; a weak D match, TRBD1 (6 bases). The TCR originated in a human donor in good health (CMV status not recorded). Some clones in this sample may be carry-over from other donors' samples. In DNA form, the CDR3 reads TGTGCCACCAGTGATCCGAAGGACAGCTCGACGTCCTACGAGCAGTACTTC. Protein product: CATSDPKDSSTSYEQYF.